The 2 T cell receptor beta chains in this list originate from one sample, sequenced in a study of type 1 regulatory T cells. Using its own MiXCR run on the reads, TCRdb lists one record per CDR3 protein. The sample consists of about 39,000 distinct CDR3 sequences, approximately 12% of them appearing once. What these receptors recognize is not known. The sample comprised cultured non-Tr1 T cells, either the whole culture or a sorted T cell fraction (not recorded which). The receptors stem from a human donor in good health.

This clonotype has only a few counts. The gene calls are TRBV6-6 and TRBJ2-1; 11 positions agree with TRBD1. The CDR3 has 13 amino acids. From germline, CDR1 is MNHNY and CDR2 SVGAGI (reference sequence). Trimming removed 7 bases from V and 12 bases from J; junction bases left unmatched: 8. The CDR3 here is CASNRLGTGGQFF. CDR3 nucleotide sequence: TGTGCCAGCAATAGACTCGGGACAGGGGGGCAGTTCTTC.

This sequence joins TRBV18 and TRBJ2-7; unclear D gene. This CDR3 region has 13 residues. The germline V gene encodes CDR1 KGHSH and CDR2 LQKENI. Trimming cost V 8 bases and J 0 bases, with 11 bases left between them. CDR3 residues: CASASQPSYEQYF. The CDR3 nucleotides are TGTGCCAGCGCATCACAGCCCTCCTACGAGCAGTACTTC.